These 14 T cell receptor beta chains were all obtained from the same sample, sequenced in a study of brain T cells in children with intractable seizures. Some clones are missing from TCRdb's copy, which holds only in-frame ones; the method was immunoSEQ multiplex PCR. This sample has hundreds of thousands of clones, with 85% to 95% found just once. Stated time point: blood from clinic visit 5 months post-surgery; TSC patient then seizure free. The source material was peripheral blood, sampled more than 4 months after surgery. These TCRs come from a boy under two years old with tuberous sclerosis and intractable seizures.

V and J are TRBV18 and TRBJ2-7, with D uncertain. Germline V gene data show CDR1 as KGHSH and CDR2 as LQKENI. The CDR3 is made up of 15 amino acids. V lost 3 bases, J lost 2 bases, and 14 bases lay in between. The CDR3, as DNA: TGTGCCAGCTCACCTTCGCCCAGGTCCACCTACGAGCAGTACTTC. It is translated as CASSPSPRSTYEQYF.

The chain joins TRBV7-2 to TRBJ2-1, with D tentatively TRBD2 (5 bases). This CDR3 has 17 amino acids. Germline assignment: CDR1 SGHTA and CDR2 FQGNSA. Trimming stripped 3 bases from V and 2 bases from J, with 17 bases between. This CDR3 reads CASSFLLQLVPYNEQFF. The CDR3 DNA reads as TGTGCCAGCAGCTTCCTATTACAACTAGTCCCCTACAATGAGCAGTTCTTC.

J is TRBJ2-2 and V is TRBV7-9, with a possible D match to TRBD2 (6 bases). V lost 8 bases, J lost 5 bases, and 15 bases lay in between. The V gene's germline CDR1 is SEHNR and CDR2 FQNEAQ (reference sequence). The CDR3 length is 14 residues. CDR3 sequence (DNA): TGTGCCAGCCCCCGGGACTTACTTACCGGGGAGCTGTTTTTT. This gives the protein CASPRDLLTGELFF.

V and J are TRBV28 and TRBJ2-7; 13 nucleotides line up with TRBD2. This CDR3 spans 15 amino acids. V shed 3 bases, J shed 4 bases, and the junction held 3 bases outside the gene matches. Looked up from germline, CDR1 is MDHEN and CDR2 is SYDVKM. CDR3 DNA sequence: TGTGCCAGCAGTTTCGGGACTAGCGGGATTTACGAGCAGTACTTC. It translates to CASSFGTSGIYEQYF. The variable domain in full, completed from reference TRBV28 and TRBJ2-7, reads DVKVTQSSRYLVKRTGEKVFLECVQDMDHENMFWYRQDPGLGLRLIYFSYDVKMKEKGDIPEGYSVSREKKERFSLILESASTNQTSMYLCASSFGTSGIYEQYFGPGTRLTVT.

The rearrangement links TRBV4-1 to TRBJ1-2, with D possibly TRBD1 on 5 matching bases. Between the trimmed V and J ends, which lost 5 bases and 8 bases, there was a span of 21 bases. Germline-derived CDR1 and CDR2 are MGHRA and YSYEKL. The CDR3 runs to 15 residues. The CDR3 DNA is TGCGCCAGCAGCGTCCCCGGGGCTGGATCTTTAGGCTACACCTTC. Protein product: CASSVPGAGSLGYTF.

The J gene is TRBJ1-1, the V gene TRBV6-1; maybe TRBD1 (6 bases). The V gene lost 2 bases and the J gene lost 5 bases, with 9 bases spanning the gap. This CDR3 has 13 residues. Germline V lookup: CDR1 MNHNS, CDR2 SASEGT. The CDR3 region has the DNA TGTGCCAGCAGTGAAAAAGGGGGGACTGAAGCTTTCTTT. As protein: CASSEKGGTEAFF.

J is TRBJ2-1 and V is TRBV3-1 (or the pseudogene TRBV3-2), with unresolved D. V lost 1 base and J lost 9, with 7 bases in between. This CDR3 region has 12 residues. CDR1 and CDR2 (germline): LGHDT, YNNKEL (reference sequence). The CDR3, as DNA: TGTGCCAGCAGCCAAGCAACTGGTGAGCAGTTCTTC. Translation gives CASSQATGEQFF.

As regards this clone: Other DNA sequences in the same sample also yield this CDR3. The J gene is TRBJ2-5, the V gene TRBV20-1; D is unresolved. The CDR3 covers 10 residues. CDR1 and CDR2 (germline): DFQATT, SNEGSKA (reference sequence). Trimming cost V 3 bases and J 5 bases, with 4 bases left between them. CDR3 in amino acids: CSASGETQYF. CDR3 DNA: TGCAGTGCTAGCGGCGAGACCCAGTACTTC.

The V gene is TRBV5-4, the J gene TRBJ2-3; the D call may be TRBD1 or TRBD2 (5 bases each). This CDR3 spans 14 amino acids. The germline V gene encodes CDR1 SGHNT and CDR2 YYREEE (reference sequence). V lost 4 bases, J lost 0 bases, and 9 bases lay in between. CDR3 sequence: CASSPGPSTDTQYF. For the CDR3, the DNA is TGTGCCAGCAGCCCGGGACCCAGCACAGATACGCAGTATTTT. The complete variable domain, with remaining parts taken from reference TRBV5-4 and TRBJ2-3, reads ETGVTQSPTHLIKTRGQQVTLRCSSQSGHNTVSWYQQALGQGPQFIFQYYREEENGRGNFPPRFSGLQFPNYSSELNVNALELDDSALYLCASSPGPSTDTQYFGPGTRLTVL.

This chain joins TRBV7-2 and TRBJ1-3; no reliable D call. Germline V CDR1 and CDR2: SGHTA, FQGNSA. The CDR3 loop spans 15 amino acids. V dropped 3 bases and J dropped 0 bases, with 9 bases sitting between them. This CDR3 reads CASSFTQNSGNTIYF. The CDR3 DNA is TGTGCCAGCAGCTTTACCCAGAACTCTGGAAACACCATATATTTT.

The V gene is TRBV10-3, the J gene TRBJ1-5; 7 bases match TRBD1. The CDR3 consists of 13 residues. Germline CDR1 ENHRY, CDR2 SYGVKD. The V segment lost 5 bases and the J segment 4 bases; nucleotides outside the gene matches: 2. CDR3 coding DNA: TGTGCCATCAGTCCACAGGGGAATCAGCCCCAGCATTTT. This gives the protein CAISPQGNQPQHF.

The genes are TRBV6-5 and TRBJ2-1; no firm D call. With 0 bases removed from V and 6 bases from J, the gap between germline ends came to 6 bases. Germline lookup yields CDR1 MNHEY and CDR2 SVGAGI. The CDR3 sequence is 13 residues long. CDR3 in DNA: TGTGCCAGCAGTTACTCGACCCTCAATGAGCAGTTCTTC. Its protein is CASSYSTLNEQFF.

This clone was seen a handful of times. The J gene is TRBJ2-3, the V gene TRBV5-5; weak D call: TRBD2 (5 bases). The CDR3 is 16 residues long. Germline assignment: CDR1 SGHKS and CDR2 YYEKEE (reference sequence). The V end was cut by 2 bases, the J end by 4 bases, with 17 bases between. CDR3 nucleotide sequence: TGTGCCAGCAGCTTCACTCCGGGATCCGGGCCAGATACGCAGTATTTT. It codes for CASSFTPGSGPDTQYF.

The chain couples TRBV7-2 to TRBJ2-7, with TRBD2 matching over 12 bases. The CDR3 loop spans 16 amino acids. Germline V gene sequence: CDR1 SGHTA, CDR2 FQGNSA. After removal of 4 bases from V and 3 bases from J, the junction contained 7 bases not matched to a gene. CDR3 sequence reads: CASSSQTSGGRYEQYF. For the CDR3, the DNA is TGTGCCAGCAGCTCTCAGACTAGCGGGGGACGCTACGAGCAGTACTTC.